The source of this T cell receptor (beta chain) is a study of T-cell reconstitution after alpha-beta-depleted transplantation in children. V lost 5 bases to trimming and J lost 0 bases; unmatched junction nucleotides: 5. CDR3 length: 15 amino acids. Looked up from germline, CDR1 is SGHVS and CDR2 is FNYEAQ. A TCRbeta library incorporating unique molecular identifiers was prepared. TCRdb processed the PCR reads anew with MiXCR; each CDR3 protein has one entry. This table holds about 540,000 distinct CDR3 sequences, approximately 16% found once. The origin of this receptor is a human donor who donated a stem cell graft to a child with acute lymphoblastic leukemia. The specimen was PBMCs from the stem cell graft donor, collected from the stem cell graft. The V call is TRBV7-6, the J call TRBJ2-3; the match to TRBD2 covers 7 bases. The CDR3 DNA follows: TGTGCCAGCAGCCCAATACTAGCGAGCACAGATACGCAGTATTTT. This encodes CASSPILASTDTQYF.